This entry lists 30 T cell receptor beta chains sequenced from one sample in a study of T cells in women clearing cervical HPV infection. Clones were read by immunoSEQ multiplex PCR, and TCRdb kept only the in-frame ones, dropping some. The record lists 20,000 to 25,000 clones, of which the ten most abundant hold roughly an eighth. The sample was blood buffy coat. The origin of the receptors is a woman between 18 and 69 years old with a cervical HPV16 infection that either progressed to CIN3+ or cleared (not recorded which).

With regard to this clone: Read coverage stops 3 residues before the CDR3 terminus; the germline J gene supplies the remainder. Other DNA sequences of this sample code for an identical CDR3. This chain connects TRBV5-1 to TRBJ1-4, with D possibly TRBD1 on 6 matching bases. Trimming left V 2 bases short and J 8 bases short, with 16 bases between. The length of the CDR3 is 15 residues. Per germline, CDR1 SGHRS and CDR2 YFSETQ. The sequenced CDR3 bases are TGCGCCAGCAGCTTCCAACAGGGATATGGAGAAAAA. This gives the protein CASSFQQGYGEK. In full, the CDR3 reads CASSFQQGYGEKLFF.

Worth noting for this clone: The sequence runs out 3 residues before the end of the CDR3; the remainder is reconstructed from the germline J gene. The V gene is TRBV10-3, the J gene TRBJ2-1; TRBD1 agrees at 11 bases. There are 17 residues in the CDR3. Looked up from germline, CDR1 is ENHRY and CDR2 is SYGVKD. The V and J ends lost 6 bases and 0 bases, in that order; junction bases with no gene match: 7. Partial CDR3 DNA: TGTGCCATCAGGGGGACAGGGGGTGGAAGCTCCTACAATGAG. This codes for CAIRGTGGGSSYNE. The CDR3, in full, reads CAIRGTGGGSSYNEQFF.

The CDR3 protein is CASSGKGMNTGELFF. Incomplete CDR3 DNA: TGTGCCAGCAGTGGTAAGGGGATGAACACCGGGGAG. The chain joins TRBV2 to TRBJ2-2, with D tentatively TRBD1 (5 bases). The missing CDR3 end, 3 residues past where the read stops, is filled in from the germline J gene. Germline loops: CDR1 SNHLY, CDR2 FYNNEI. V lost 4 bases and J 1 base, leaving 10 bases between the germline ends. This CDR3 has 15 amino acids.

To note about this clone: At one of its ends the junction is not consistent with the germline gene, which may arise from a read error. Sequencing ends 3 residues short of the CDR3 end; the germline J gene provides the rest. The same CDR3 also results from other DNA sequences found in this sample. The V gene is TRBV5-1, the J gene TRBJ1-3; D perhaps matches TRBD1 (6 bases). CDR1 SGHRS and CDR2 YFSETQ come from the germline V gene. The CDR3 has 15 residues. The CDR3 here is CASSLVPGVGNTIYF. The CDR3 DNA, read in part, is TGCGCCAGCAGCTTGGTTCCAGGGGTTGGAAACACG.

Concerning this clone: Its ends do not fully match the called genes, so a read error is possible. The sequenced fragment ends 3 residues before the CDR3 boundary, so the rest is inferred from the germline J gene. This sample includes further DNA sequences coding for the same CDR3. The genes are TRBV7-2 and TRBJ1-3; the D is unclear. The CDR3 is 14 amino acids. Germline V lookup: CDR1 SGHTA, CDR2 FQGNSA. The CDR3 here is CASSTLNSGNTIYF. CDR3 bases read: TGTGCCAGCAGTACACTAAACTCTGGAAACACT.

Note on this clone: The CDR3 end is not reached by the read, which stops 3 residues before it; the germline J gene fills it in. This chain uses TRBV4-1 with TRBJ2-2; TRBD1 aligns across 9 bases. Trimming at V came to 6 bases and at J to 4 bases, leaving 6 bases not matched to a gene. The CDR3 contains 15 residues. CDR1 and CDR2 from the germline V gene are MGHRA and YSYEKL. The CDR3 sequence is CASSPGQGPTGELFF. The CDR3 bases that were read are TGCGCCAGCAGTCCGGGACAGGGTCCCACCGGGGAG.

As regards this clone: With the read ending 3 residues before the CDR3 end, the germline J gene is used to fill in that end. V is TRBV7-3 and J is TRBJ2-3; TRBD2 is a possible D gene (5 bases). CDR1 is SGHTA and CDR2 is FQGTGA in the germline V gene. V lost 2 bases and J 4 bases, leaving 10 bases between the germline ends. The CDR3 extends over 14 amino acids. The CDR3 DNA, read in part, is TGTGCCAGCAGCTTAGAAGCGGTTGCAGATACG. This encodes CASSLEAVADT. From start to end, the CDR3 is CASSLEAVADTQYF.

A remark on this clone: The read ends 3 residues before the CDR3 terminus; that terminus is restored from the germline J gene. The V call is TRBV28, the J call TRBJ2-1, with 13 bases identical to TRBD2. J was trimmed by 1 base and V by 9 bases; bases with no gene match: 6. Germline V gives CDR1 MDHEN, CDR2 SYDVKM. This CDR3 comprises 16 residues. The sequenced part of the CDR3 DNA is TGTGCCAGTGAGCTGACTAGCGGGGGGTCCTACAATGAG. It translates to CASELTSGGSYNE. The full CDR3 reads CASELTSGGSYNEQFF.

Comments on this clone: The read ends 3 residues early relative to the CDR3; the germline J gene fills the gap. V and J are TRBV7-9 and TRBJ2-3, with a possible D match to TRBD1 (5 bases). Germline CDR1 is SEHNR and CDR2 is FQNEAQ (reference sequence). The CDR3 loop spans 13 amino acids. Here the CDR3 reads CASSLQGHQPQYF. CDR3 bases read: TGTGCCAGCAGCTTGCAGGGCCATCAGCCG. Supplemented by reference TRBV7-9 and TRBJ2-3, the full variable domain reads DTGVSQNPRHKITKRGQNVTFRCDPISEHNRLYWYRQTLGQGPEFLTYFQNEAQLEKSRLLSDRFSAERPKGSFSTLEIQRTEQGDSAMYLCASSLQGHQPQYFGPGTRLTVL.

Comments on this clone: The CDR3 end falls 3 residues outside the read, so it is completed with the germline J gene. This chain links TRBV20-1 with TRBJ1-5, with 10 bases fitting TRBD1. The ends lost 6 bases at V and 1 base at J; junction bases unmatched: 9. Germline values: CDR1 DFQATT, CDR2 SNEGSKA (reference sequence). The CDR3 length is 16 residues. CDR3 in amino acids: CSAQVPGQGSNQPQHF. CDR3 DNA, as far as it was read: TGCAGTGCCCAAGTTCCGGGACAGGGGAGCAATCAGCCC.

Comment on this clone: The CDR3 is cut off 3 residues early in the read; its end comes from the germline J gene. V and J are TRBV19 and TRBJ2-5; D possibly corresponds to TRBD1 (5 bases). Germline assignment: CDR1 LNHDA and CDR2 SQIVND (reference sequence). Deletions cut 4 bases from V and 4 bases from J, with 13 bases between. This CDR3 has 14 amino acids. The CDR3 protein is CASSTSVQGETQYF. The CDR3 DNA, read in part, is TGTGCCAGTAGTACGTCCGTTCAGGGAGAGACC.

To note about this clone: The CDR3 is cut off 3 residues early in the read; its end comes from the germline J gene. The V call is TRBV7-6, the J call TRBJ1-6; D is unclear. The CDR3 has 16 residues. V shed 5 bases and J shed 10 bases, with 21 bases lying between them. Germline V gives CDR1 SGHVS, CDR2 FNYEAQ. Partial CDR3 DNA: TGTGCCAGCAGCCTGACCCCAAGGGCCTCTGGGTCACCC. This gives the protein CASSLTPRASGSP. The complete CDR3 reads CASSLTPRASGSPLHF.

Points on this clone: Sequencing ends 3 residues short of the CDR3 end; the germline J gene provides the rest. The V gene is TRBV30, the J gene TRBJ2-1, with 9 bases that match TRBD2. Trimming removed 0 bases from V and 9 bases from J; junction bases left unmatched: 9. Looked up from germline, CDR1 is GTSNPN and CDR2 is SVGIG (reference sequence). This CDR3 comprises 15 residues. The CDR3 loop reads CAWSVLAGEQREQFF. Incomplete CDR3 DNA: TGTGCCTGGAGTGTATTAGCGGGAGAACAACGTGAG.

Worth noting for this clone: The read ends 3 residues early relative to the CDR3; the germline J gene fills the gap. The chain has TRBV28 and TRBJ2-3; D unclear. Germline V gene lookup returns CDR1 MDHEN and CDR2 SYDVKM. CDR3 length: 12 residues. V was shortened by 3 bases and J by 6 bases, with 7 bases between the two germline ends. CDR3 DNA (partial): TGTGCCAGCAGTTTGCGGCGCGATACG. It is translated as CASSLRRDT. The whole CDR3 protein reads CASSLRRDTQYF.

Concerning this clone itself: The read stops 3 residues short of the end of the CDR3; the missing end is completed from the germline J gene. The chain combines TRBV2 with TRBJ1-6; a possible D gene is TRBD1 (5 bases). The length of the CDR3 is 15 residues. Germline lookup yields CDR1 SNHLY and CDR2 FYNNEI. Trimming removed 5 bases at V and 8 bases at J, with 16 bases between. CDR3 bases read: TGTGCCAGCAGTCCGGGGGGGGGTTCCTATTCACCC. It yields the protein CASSPGGGSYSP. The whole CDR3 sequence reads CASSPGGGSYSPLHF.

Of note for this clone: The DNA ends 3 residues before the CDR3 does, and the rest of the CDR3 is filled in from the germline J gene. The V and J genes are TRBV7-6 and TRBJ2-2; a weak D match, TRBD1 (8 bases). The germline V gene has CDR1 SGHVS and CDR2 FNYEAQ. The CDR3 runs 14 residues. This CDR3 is CASSFGQGGEKLFF. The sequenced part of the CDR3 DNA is TGTGCCAGCAGCTTCGGACAGGGAGGGGAAAAG.

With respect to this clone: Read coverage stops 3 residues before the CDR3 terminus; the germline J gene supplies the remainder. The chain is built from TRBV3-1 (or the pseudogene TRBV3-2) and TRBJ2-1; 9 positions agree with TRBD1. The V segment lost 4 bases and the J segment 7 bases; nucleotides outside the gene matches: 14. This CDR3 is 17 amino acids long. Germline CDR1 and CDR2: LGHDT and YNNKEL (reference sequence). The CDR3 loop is CASSLYSGTGTTNEQFF. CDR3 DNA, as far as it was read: TGTGCCAGCAGCCTATACTCCGGGACAGGGACTACTAATGAG.

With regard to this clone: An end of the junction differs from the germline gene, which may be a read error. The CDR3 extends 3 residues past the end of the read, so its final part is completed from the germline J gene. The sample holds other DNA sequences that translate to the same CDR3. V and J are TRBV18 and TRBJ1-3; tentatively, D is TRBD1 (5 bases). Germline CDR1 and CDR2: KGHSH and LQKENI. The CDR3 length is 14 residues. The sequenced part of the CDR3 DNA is TGTGCCAGCTCACCATCAGGGACTGGAAACACA. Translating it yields CASSPSGTGNT. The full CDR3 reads CASSPSGTGNTIYF.

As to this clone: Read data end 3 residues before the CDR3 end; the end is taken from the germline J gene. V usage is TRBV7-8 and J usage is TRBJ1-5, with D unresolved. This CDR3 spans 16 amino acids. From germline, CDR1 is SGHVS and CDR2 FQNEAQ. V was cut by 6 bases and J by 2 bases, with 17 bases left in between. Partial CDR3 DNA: TGTGCCAGCAGACTAGTGGGGTCAGGCGGCAATCAGCCC. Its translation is CASRLVGSGGNQP. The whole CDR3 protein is CASRLVGSGGNQPQHF.

The CDR3 here is CASKGGQGGSETQYF. The sequenced CDR3 bases are TGCGCCAGCAAAGGAGGACAGGGAGGCTCAGAGACC. The J gene is TRBJ2-5, the V gene TRBV5-1, with TRBD1 identical over 8 bases. Sequencing ends 3 residues short of the CDR3 end; the germline J gene provides the rest. V lost 6 bases, J lost 4 bases, and 11 bases stayed unmatched. Germline values: CDR1 SGHRS, CDR2 YFSETQ. The length of the CDR3 is 15 residues.

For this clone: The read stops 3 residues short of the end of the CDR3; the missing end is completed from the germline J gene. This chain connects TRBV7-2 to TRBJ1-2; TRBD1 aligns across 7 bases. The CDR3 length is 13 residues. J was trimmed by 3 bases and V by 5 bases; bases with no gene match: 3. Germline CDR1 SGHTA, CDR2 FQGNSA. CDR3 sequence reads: CASSPTGDYGYTF. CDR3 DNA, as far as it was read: TGTGCCAGCAGCCCAACAGGGGACTATGGC.

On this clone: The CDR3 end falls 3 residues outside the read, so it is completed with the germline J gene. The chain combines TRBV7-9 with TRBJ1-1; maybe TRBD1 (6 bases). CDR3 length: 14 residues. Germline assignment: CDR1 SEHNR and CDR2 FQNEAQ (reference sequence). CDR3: CASSYAGGRETAFF. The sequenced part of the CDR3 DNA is TGTGCCAGCAGCTACGCGGGGGGGCGAGAGACA.

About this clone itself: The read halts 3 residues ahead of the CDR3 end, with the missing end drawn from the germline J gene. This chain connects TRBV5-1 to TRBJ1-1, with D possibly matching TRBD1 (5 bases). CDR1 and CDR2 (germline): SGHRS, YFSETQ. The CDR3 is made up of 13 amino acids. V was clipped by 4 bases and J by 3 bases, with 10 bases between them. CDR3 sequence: CASSIGGDTEAFF. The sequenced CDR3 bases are TGCGCCAGCAGCATCGGGGGGGACACTGAA.

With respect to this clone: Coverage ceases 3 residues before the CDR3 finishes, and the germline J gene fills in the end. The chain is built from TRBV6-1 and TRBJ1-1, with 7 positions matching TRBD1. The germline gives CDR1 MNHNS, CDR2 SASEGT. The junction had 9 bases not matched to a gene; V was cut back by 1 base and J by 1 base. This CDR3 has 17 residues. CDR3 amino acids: CASSEGFFRTGNTEAFF. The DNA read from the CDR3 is TGTGCCAGCAGTGAAGGGTTTTTTAGGACAGGGAACACTGAA.

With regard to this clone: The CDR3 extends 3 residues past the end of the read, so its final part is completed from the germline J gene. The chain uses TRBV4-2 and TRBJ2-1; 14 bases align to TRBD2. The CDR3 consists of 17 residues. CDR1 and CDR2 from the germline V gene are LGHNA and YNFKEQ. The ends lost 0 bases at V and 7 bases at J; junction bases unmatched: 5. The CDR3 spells CASSQDLGLAGENEQFF. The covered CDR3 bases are TGTGCCAGCAGCCAAGATTTGGGACTAGCGGGGGAGAATGAG.

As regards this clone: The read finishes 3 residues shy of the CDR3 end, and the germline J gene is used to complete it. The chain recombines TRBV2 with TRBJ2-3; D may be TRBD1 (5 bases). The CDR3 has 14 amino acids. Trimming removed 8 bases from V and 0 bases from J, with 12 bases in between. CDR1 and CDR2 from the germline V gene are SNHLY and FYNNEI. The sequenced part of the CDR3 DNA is TGTGCCAGCTGGATCAGGGATAGCACAGATACG. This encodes CASWIRDSTDT. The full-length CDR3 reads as CASWIRDSTDTQYF.

CDR3 residues: CASSSSRVTGGYTF. The DNA read from the CDR3 is TGTGCCAGCAGCTCTTCAAGGGTAACGGGGGGC. J is TRBJ1-2 and V is TRBV5-4; D remains ambiguous. With the read ending 3 residues before the CDR3 end, the germline J gene is used to fill in that end. Per the germline V gene, CDR1 is SGHNT and CDR2 is YYREEE (reference sequence). The CDR3 length is 14 residues.

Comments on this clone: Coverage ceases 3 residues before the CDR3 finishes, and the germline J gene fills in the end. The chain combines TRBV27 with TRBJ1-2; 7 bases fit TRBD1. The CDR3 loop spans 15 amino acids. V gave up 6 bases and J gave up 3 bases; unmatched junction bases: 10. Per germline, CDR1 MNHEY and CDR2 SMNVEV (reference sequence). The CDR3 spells CASRAVTGRDYGYTF. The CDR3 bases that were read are TGTGCCAGCAGGGCCGTGACAGGGAGGGACTATGGC.

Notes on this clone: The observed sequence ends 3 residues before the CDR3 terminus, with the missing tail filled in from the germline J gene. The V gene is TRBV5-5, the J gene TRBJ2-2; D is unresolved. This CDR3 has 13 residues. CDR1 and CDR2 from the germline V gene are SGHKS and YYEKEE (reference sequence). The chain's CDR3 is CASSLDFTSPLFF. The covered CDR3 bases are TGTGCCAGCAGCTTGGACTTTACTTCACCG. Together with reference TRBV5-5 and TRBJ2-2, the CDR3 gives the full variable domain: DAGVTQSPTHLIKTRGQQVTLRCSPISGHKSVSWYQQVLGQGPQFIFQYYEKEERGRGNFPDRFSARQFPNYSSELNVNALLLGDSALYLCASSLDFTSPLFFGEGSRLTVL.

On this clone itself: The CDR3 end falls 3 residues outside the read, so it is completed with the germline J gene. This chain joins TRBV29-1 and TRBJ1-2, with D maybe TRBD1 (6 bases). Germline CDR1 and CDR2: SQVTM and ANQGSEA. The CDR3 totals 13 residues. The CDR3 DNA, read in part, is TGCAGCGTTGAAGGGGACATCATGGACGAC. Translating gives CSVEGDIMDD. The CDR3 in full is CSVEGDIMDDYTF.